This paragraph reports one T cell receptor (beta chain). Its antigen remains unknown. This entry comes from a study of T cells expressing NK-cell markers. Turning to the study itself: It was from sorted CD3+CD56+NKG2C+, CD3+CD56+NKG2C- and CD3+CD56-NKG2C+ T cells that TCR beta repertoires came. The study sequenced eight donors, seven HCMV-seropositive and one seronegative.

TCRdb re-called the 5' RACE reads and gives one entry per CDR3 protein, without DNA. In total, the table holds about 400,000 distinct CDR3 sequences. Findings and limits, study-wide: It remained uncertain whether the expanded NKG2C+ T cell clones were specific for HCMV antigens. These same clonotypes (in four donors) also led the CD3+CD56-NKG2C+ fraction.

Per the germline V gene, CDR1 is DFQATT and CDR2 is SNEGSKA (reference sequence). The CDR3 has 15 amino acids. Sequences were obtained from blood T cells: a sorted CD56 or NKG2C T cell subset, CD4+ or CD8+ T cells, or bulk PBMC T cells (not recorded which). The TCR comes from a woman aged 45-65 years in good health. The chain joins TRBV20-1 to TRBJ2-1; TCRdb proposes TRBD2, but this gene call is untestable without DNA. This chain's CDR3 is CSASSGTTAYNEQFF.